Shown below are 8 T cell receptor beta chains from a single sample sequenced in a study of shared T cell receptors in the human thymus. The method was immunoSEQ multiplex PCR; TCRdb's version includes in-frame clones alone and lacks a portion of them. The sample comprises approximately 730,000 clones, 75% to 90% of which are singletons, and about 0.011% rests with the top ten. These data were also reused for a study on human thymus T cells.

The sequenced sample was thymocytes. The receptors were gathered from a girl under two years old with a congenital heart defect.

Only a few counts were recorded for this clone. This chain joins TRBV15 and TRBJ1-5; D gene uncertain. The ends were cut back, 3 bases at V and 0 bases at J, with 18 bases in the middle. The CDR3 has 18 amino acids. CDR1 and CDR2 (germline): LNHNV, YYDKDF (reference sequence). The DNA of the CDR3 is TGTGCCACCAGCAGGCCAGTGGGGAGCGCCGATAGCAATCAGCCCCAGCATTTT. Amino acid sequence: CATSRPVGSADSNQPQHF.

V gene TRBV28 combines with J gene TRBJ1-5; 7 bases match TRBD1. This CDR3 is 16 amino acids long. Germline values: CDR1 MDHEN, CDR2 SYDVKM. The J segment lost 1 base and the V segment lost 7 bases, leaving 10 bases of the junction unmatched. CDR3 sequence: CASTLTAQGSNQPQHF. CDR3 nucleotides: TGTGCCAGCACCTTGACCGCACAGGGGAGCAATCAGCCCCAGCATTTT.

V gene TRBV5-1 combines with J gene TRBJ2-7, with TRBD1 identical over 8 bases. The CDR3 is 16 residues long. V gave up 4 bases and J gave up 3 bases; unmatched junction bases: 12. The germline gives CDR1 SGHRS, CDR2 YFSETQ. The CDR3 is CASSHSPDRENYEQYF. Written as DNA, the CDR3 is TGCGCCAGCAGCCACTCCCCGGACAGGGAAAACTACGAGCAGTACTTC.

The sample holds one count of this clone. Written as DNA, the CDR3 is TGTGCTAGTGGTTTCATCCTCGCTAGCGGGGGGGCCCCGCCGAGGGGTGGGGCCAACGTCCTGACTTTC. This gives the protein CASGFILASGGAPPRGGANVLTF. The chain is built from TRBV12-5 and TRBJ2-6; 12 nucleotides match TRBD2. The CDR3 has 23 residues. The germline gives CDR1 LGHNT, CDR2 FRNRAP. V lost 3 bases to trimming and J lost 3 bases; unmatched junction nucleotides: 21. The whole variable domain, filled in from reference TRBV12-5 and TRBJ2-6, reads DARVTQTPRHKVTEMGQEVTMRCQPILGHNTVFWYRQTMMQGLELLAYFRNRAPLDDSGMPKDRFSAEMPDATLATLKIQPSEPRDSAVYFCASGFILASGGAPPRGGANVLTFGAGSRLTVL.

The chain combines TRBV27 with TRBJ2-7; TRBD2 matches 7 bases. The J segment lost 6 bases and the V segment lost 7 bases, leaving 9 bases of the junction unmatched. This CDR3 region has 13 residues. The germline gives CDR1 MNHEY, CDR2 SMNVEV (reference sequence). Here the CDR3 reads CASISGGSGEQYF. DNA for the CDR3: TGTGCCAGCATCTCGGGGGGTTCGGGCGAGCAGTACTTC.

This chain uses TRBV6-5 with TRBJ2-3; tentative D call: TRBD2 (6 bases). Trimming removed 4 bases from V and 4 bases from J, with 15 bases in between. The CDR3 runs 15 residues. The germline gives CDR1 MNHEY, CDR2 SVGAGI. This CDR3 reads CASSFRRGWADTQYF. The CDR3 DNA is TGTGCCAGCAGTTTCCGGCGGGGTTGGGCAGATACGCAGTATTTT.

The chain combines TRBV28 with TRBJ1-1, with TRBD1 identical over 7 bases. The V gene's germline CDR1 is MDHEN and CDR2 SYDVKM. Trimming at V came to 0 bases and at J to 4 bases, leaving 17 bases not matched to a gene. This CDR3 has 19 amino acids. Here the CDR3 DNA reads TGTGCCAGCAGTTTATGCCCTGCTGAGGGGGCCCGGGAGCCCACTGAAGCTTTCTTT. Its translation is CASSLCPAEGAREPTEAFF.

V gene TRBV5-8 combines with J gene TRBJ1-1; 7 bases line up with TRBD1. Trimming took 5 bases from V and 3 from J; bases not matched to a gene: 10. The CDR3 has 15 amino acids. The germline CDR1 and CDR2 sequences are SGHTS and YDEGEE. As DNA, the CDR3 is TGTGCCAGCAGTAGAGAACCGGGACAGTACACTGAAGCTTTCTTT. This codes for CASSREPGQYTEAFF. Based on the CDR3 plus reference TRBV5-8 and TRBJ1-1, the full variable domain is EAGVTQSPTHLIKTRGQQATLRCSPISGHTSVYWYQQALGLGLQFLLWYDEGEERNRGNFPPRFSGRQFPNYSSELNVNALELEDSALYLCASSREPGQYTEAFFGQGTRLTVV.